One T cell receptor (beta chain) is described in this entry. This clonotype has more than one count but fewer than ten. The specificity of this receptor is unknown. Base quality data are lacking; no much larger clone is found one base away. The protocol used for the library was RT-PCR. This sample was sequenced with an Illumina HiSeq 2500. The public reads were reprocessed in TCRdb via fastp at Q25 and MiXCR, keeping in-frame beta chains. Rows are unified per CDR3 protein, each entry keeping the most common DNA and genes. This sample gives around 500,000 distinct CDR3 sequences in total; approximately 11% of them show up just once. Of the sample, approximately 12% is held by the ten largest clones. These data are taken from a study of response to subunit inactivated influenza vaccine (dated by TCRdb to 2017 to 2018). Some background on the complete study: Deep quantitative profiling of the T cell receptor repertoire was used in the study to follow responses to a trivalent subunit inactivated influenza vaccine. Summary of the overall study and its limitations: It was suggested by the authors that each seasonal influenza vaccination may recruit only a limited number of new T cells.

In light of the paper, this sample's time point label describes: approximately 40 days after influenza vaccine administration. This sample comprised PBMCs from blood, obtained roughly 6 weeks after vaccination. The sequence derives from a man aged 50-60 years who received an inactivated influenza vaccine. Donor details come from another sample of the same person, matched by shared clones.

For the CDR3, the sequence is CASSWGAGYEQYF. In nucleotide form, the sequence is TGTGCCAGCAGTTGGGGAGCGGGGTACGAGCAGTACTTC. The chain is encoded by TRBV14 joined to TRBJ2-7; TRBD2 lines up with 7 middle nucleotides. V is cut back by 6 bases and J by 4 bases, with 6 bases in the junction unmatched. Including cysteine and phenylalanine, the CDR3 has 13 amino acids. Just CDR3 DNA is preserved here, 39 bases in frame from base 1. Looking up the germline V gene yields CDR1 SGHDN and CDR2 FVKESK.